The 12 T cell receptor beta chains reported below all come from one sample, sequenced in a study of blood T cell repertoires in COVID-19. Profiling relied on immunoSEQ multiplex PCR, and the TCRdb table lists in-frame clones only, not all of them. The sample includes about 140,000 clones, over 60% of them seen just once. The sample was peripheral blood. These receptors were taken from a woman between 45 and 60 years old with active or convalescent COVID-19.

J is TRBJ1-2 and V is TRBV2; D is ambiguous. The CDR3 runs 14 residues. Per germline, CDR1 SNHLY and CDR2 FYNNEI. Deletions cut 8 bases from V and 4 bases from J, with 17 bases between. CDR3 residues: CASSEGYRTYGYTF. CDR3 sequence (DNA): TGTGCCAGCTCTGAGGGTTATAGAACCTATGGCTACACCTTC.

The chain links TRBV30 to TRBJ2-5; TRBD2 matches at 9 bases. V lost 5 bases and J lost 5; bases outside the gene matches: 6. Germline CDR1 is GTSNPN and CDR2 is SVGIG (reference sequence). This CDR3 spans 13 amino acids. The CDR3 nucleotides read TGTGCCTGGTCAGTCGCGGGGGGGGAGACCCAGTACTTC. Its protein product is CAWSVAGGETQYF.

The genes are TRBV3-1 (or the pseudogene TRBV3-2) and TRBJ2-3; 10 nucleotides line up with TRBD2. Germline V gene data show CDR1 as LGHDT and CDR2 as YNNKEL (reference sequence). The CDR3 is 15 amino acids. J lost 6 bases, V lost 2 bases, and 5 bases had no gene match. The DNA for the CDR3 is TGTGCCAGCAGCCAATTCCTAGCGGGAGTTGATACGCAGTATTTT. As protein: CASSQFLAGVDTQYF.

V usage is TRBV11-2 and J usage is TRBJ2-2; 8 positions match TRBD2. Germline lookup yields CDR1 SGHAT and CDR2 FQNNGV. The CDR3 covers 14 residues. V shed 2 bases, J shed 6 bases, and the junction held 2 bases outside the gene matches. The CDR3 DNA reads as TGTGCCAGCAGCTTAACGGGGGGGCCCGGGGAGCTGTTTTTT. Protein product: CASSLTGGPGELFF.

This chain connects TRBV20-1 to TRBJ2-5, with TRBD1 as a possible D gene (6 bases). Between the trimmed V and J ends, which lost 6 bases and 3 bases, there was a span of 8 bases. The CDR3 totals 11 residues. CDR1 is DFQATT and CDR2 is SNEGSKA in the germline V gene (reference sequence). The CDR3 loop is CSAHREETQYF. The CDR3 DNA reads TGCAGTGCGCACAGGGAAGAGACCCAGTACTTC.

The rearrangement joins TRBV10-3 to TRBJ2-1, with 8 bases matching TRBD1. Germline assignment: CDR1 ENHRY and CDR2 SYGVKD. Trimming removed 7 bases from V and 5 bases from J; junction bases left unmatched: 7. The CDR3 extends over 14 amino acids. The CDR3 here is CAIMETGVNNEQFF. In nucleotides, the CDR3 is TGTGCCATCATGGAGACAGGGGTTAACAATGAGCAGTTCTTC.

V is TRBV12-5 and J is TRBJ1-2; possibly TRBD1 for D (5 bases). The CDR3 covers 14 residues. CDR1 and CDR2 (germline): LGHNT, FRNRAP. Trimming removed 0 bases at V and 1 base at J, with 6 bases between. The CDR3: CASGLVQDNYGYTF. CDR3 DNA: TGTGCTAGTGGTTTGGTACAGGATAACTATGGCTACACCTTC.

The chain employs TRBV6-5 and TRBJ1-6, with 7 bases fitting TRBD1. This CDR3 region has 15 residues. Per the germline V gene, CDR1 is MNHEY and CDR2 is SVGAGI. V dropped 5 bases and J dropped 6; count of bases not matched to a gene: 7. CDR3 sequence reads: CASSLDRVPNSPLHF. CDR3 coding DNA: TGTGCCAGCAGTCTAGACAGGGTACCTAATTCACCCCTCCACTTT.

The CDR3 reads CASSGQAVYYGYTF. The CDR3 DNA reads as TGTGCCAGCAGCGGACAGGCGGTCTACTATGGCTACACCTTC. The rearrangement joins TRBV2 to TRBJ1-2, with 7 nucleotides matching TRBD1. Germline lookup yields CDR1 SNHLY and CDR2 FYNNEI. The CDR3 contains 14 residues. Trimming at V came to 6 bases and at J to 3 bases, leaving 7 bases not matched to a gene.

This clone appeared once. As DNA, the CDR3 is TGTGCCAGCAGTTTCCGGAGCAATCAGCCCCAGCATTTT. Encoded protein: CASSFRSNQPQHF. This chain connects TRBV28 to TRBJ1-5; D is undetermined. The CDR3 extends over 13 amino acids. CDR1 MDHEN and CDR2 SYDVKM come from the germline V gene. Trimming stripped 3 bases from V and 1 base from J, with 4 bases between.

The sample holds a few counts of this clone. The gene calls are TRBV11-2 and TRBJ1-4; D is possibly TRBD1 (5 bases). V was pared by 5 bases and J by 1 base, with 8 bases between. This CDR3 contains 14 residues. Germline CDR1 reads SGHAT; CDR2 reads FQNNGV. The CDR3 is CASSGGRTNEKLFF. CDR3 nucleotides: TGTGCCAGCAGCGGGGGGAGAACTAATGAAAAACTGTTTTTT.

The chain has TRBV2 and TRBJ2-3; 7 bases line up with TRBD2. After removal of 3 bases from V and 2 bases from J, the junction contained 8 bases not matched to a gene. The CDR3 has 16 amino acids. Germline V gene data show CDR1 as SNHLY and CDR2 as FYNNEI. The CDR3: CASSDVGGRPTDTQYF. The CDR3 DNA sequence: TGTGCCAGCAGTGACGTCGGCGGGAGACCCACAGATACGCAGTATTTT.